This TCR beta chain was observed in a study of blood T cells in healthy people across ages. Findings of the study overall: Donors of long life had a larger count of naive CD4+ cells and greater diversity than aged donors. Naive and antigen-experienced cells could not be conclusively compared, given unsorted PBMCs.

This clonotype appeared a few times. The antigen remains undetermined. PBMCs numbering at least 6 million were isolated per sample. The CDR3 covers 15 residues. The germline V gene has CDR1 ENHRY and CDR2 SYGVKD. Trimming cost V 0 bases and J 9 bases; bases outside gene matches: 7. Primers used in a second PCR of about 6 to 12 cycles were a sample-barcoded 5' primer and a J-beta primer mix. MiXCR was run by TCRdb on the 5' RACE reads, yielding one entry per CDR3 protein. Among more than 800,000 distinct CDR3 sequences, 40% to 45% were seen once, and the ten largest hold approximately 17%. This receptor was taken from a woman aged 55 to 70 in good health. V usage is TRBV10-3 and J usage is TRBJ2-1; TRBD2 matches 8 bases. The sequencing sample was made of blood. In DNA form, the CDR3 reads TGTGCCATCAGTGAGTCAGAAGCGGGAGTGGTTGAGCAGTTCTTC. This translates into CAISESEAGVVEQFF.